This T cell receptor (beta chain) stems from a study of lung T cells in sarcoidosis with Löfgren's syndrome. This clonotype occurred a few times. Each CDR3 protein gets one entry after TCRdb re-called the reads with MiXCR. The top ten clones hold roughly 25% of a sample with 7,000 to 9,000 distinct CDR3 sequences, under 25% of them seen once. Sequenced material: CD4+ T cells from bronchoalveolar lavage fluid. This receptor was taken from a human donor with sarcoidosis (Löfgren's syndrome or another form), or a control subject (not recorded which).

The CDR3 DNA follows: TGTGCCAGCAGCCAATGGACAGTAAGCACAGATACGCAGTATTTT. It yields the protein CASSQWTVSTDTQYF. The chain uses TRBV5-5 and TRBJ2-3, with a tentative D call TRBD1 (6 bases). Trimming stripped 4 bases from V and 0 bases from J, with 12 bases between. The CDR3 totals 15 residues. Germline CDR1 SGHKS, CDR2 YYEKEE (reference sequence).